Many counts were recorded for the clone carrying this T cell receptor (beta chain). Its antigen is currently unknown. The sample is drawn from a study of CD8 T cells in ankylosing spondylitis. The study's findings and limits: Roughly eight highly homologous variants made up a TCR beta motif, and this motif appeared characteristic of ankylosing spondylitis blood. From matched ankylosing spondylitis synovial fluid, disease-linked clones were reportedly recovered at significantly enriched levels.

The germline gives CDR1 SGDLS, CDR2 YYNGEE. V shed 6 bases and J shed 5 bases, with 10 bases lying between them. The CDR3 has 12 amino acids. By quantitative 5'-RACE with molecular barcodes, the TCR beta libraries were made. TCRdb re-called the 5' RACE reads with MiXCR, one entry per CDR3 protein. The top ten clones hold 4% to 4.5% of a sample with roughly 40,000 distinct CDR3 sequences, under 5% of them seen once. The clonotype was recovered from a female donor with ankylosing spondylitis or in good health (not recorded which). The rearrangement uses TRBV9 and TRBJ2-3; the D gene could be TRBD1 or TRBD2 (6 bases each). Sequences were obtained from blood, either unsorted or a sorted T cell fraction (not recorded which). The CDR3 DNA reads TGTGCCAGCACGGGGGCTGAAGATACGCAGTATTTT. This codes for CASTGAEDTQYF.